The 22 T cell receptor beta chains given below trace back to one sample, sequenced in a study of blood T cell repertoires in COVID-19. TCRdb's table, derived via immunoSEQ multiplex PCR, lists solely in-frame clones and lacks some. This sample has around 220,000 clones, with about 90% found just once. Sequenced: peripheral blood. These receptors came from a man in his forties or fifties with active or convalescent COVID-19.

The genes are TRBV5-6 and TRBJ2-3; TRBD2 matches 9 bases. The CDR3 consists of 19 residues. Per germline, CDR1 SGHDT and CDR2 YYEEEE. V shed 0 bases and J 6 bases; nucleotides not matched to a gene: 17. The CDR3 nucleotides read TGTGCCAGCAGCTTGGTTCGGGATGAGCTAGCGGGGATGAGGGATACGCAGTATTTT. Its protein product is CASSLVRDELAGMRDTQYF.

This chain uses TRBV3-1 (or the pseudogene TRBV3-2) with TRBJ1-2; 10 bases align to TRBD1. The CDR3 is made up of 15 amino acids. The germline V gene has CDR1 LGHDT and CDR2 YNNKEL (reference sequence). After removal of 3 bases from V and 3 bases from J, the junction contained 4 bases not matched to a gene. As DNA, the CDR3 is TGTGCCAGCAGCCAGATGGACAGGGGGGACTATGGCTACACCTTC. This sequence encodes CASSQMDRGDYGYTF.

This clone showed up just a few times. This sequence joins TRBV12-5 and TRBJ1-5; 10 bases are a match to TRBD1. This CDR3 region has 14 residues. V shed 6 bases, J shed 6 bases, and the junction held 5 bases outside the gene matches. CDR1 LGHNT and CDR2 FRNRAP come from the germline V gene. The CDR3 here is CASGTGGVGQPQHF. The CDR3 DNA follows: TGTGCTAGTGGGACAGGGGGCGTAGGTCAGCCCCAGCATTTT.

The CDR3 DNA follows: TGTGCCAGTAGTGTGAAGGCGGGAGGAGGCGGGGAGCTGTTTTTT. It encodes CASSVKAGGGGELFF. The rearrangement links TRBV19 to TRBJ2-2; 8 bases match TRBD2. Germline CDR1 is LNHDA and CDR2 is SQIVND (reference sequence). With 5 bases clipped from V and 7 bases from J, the junction kept 9 bases outside the gene matches. The CDR3 has 15 amino acids.

The sample holds one count of this clone. This chain connects TRBV6-5 to TRBJ2-7, with 7 bases matching TRBD1. Germline assignment: CDR1 MNHEY and CDR2 SVGAGI. The CDR3 has 12 amino acids. Unmatched junction bases numbered 3, after V lost 6 bases and J lost 4 bases. CDR3 nucleotide sequence: TGTGCCAGCAGGGGGACAGTTTACGAGCAGTACTTC. Amino acid sequence: CASRGTVYEQYF.

The gene calls are TRBV2 and TRBJ1-2; possibly TRBD1 for D (5 bases). Per the germline V gene, CDR1 is SNHLY and CDR2 is FYNNEI. The CDR3 is made up of 12 amino acids. V dropped 3 bases and J dropped 6 bases, with 8 bases sitting between them. The CDR3 loop reads CASSEDTHGYTF. The CDR3 DNA sequence: TGTGCCAGCAGTGAGGACACCCATGGCTACACCTTC.

This chain uses TRBV27 with TRBJ2-3; D is unresolved. The CDR3 runs 15 residues. Trimming left V 5 bases short and J 1 base short, with 13 bases between. CDR1 is MNHEY, CDR2 SMNVEV, per germline (reference sequence). CDR3 amino acids: CASSTKRSGTDTQYF. DNA for the CDR3: TGTGCCAGCAGTACTAAGAGAAGCGGCACAGATACGCAGTATTTT.

This CDR3 reads CASGFAEKPQHF. DNA of the CDR3: TGTGCTAGTGGTTTCGCGGAGAAACCCCAGCATTTT. This chain links TRBV12-5 with TRBJ1-5, with D unclear. The V end lost 3 bases, the J end lost 10 bases, and 10 bases lay between the germline ends. Germline V gene lookup returns CDR1 LGHNT and CDR2 FRNRAP. The CDR3 has 12 amino acids.

J is TRBJ2-6 and V is TRBV11-3; TRBD2 is a possible D gene (6 bases). This CDR3 comprises 15 residues. V lost 3 bases and J 1 base, leaving 7 bases between the germline ends. Germline CDR1 is SGHNT and CDR2 is YENEEA. In DNA, the CDR3 is TGTGCCAGCAGCTTGGGGGGTTCTGGGGCCAACGTCCTGACTTTC. Translation: CASSLGGSGANVLTF. The full variable domain, in which reference TRBV11-3 and TRBJ2-6 provide the parts outside the CDR3, is EAGVVQSPRYKIIEKKQPVAFWCNPISGHNTLYWYLQNLGQGPELLIRYENEEAVDDSQLPKDRFSAERLKGVDSTLKIQPAELGDSAVYLCASSLGGSGANVLTFGAGSRLTVL.

CDR3 region: CASSLSSGPAGVYEQYF. The CDR3 DNA sequence: TGTGCCAGCAGCTTATCCTCGGGCCCGGCAGGGGTCTACGAGCAGTACTTC. This chain joins TRBV7-3 and TRBJ2-7; D is possibly TRBD1 (6 bases). V was pared by 2 bases and J by 3 bases, with 20 bases between. Germline CDR1 SGHTA, CDR2 FQGTGA. The CDR3 loop spans 17 amino acids.

Only one count was recorded for this clone. V usage is TRBV28 and J usage is TRBJ1-1; the match to TRBD1 covers 7 bases. This CDR3 contains 13 residues. Germline V gene sequence: CDR1 MDHEN, CDR2 SYDVKM. The junction had 7 bases not matched to a gene; V was cut back by 5 bases and J by 7 bases. CDR3 sequence reads: CASSPRQGDEAFF. Here the CDR3 DNA reads TGTGCCAGCAGTCCCCGACAGGGAGATGAAGCTTTCTTT.

The V and J genes are TRBV6-1 and TRBJ1-1; TRBD1 matches at 8 bases. Germline CDR1 MNHNS, CDR2 SASEGT. V lost 3 bases and J lost 5; bases outside the gene matches: 8. The CDR3 runs to 15 residues. CDR3 DNA: TGTGCCAGCAGTGACCGGGACAGGTATATAACTGAAGCTTTCTTT. This gives the protein CASSDRDRYITEAFF.

The chain employs TRBV19 and TRBJ1-1; 10 bases match TRBD1. This CDR3 region has 20 residues. V shed 4 bases and J 7 bases; nucleotides not matched to a gene: 24. The V gene's germline CDR1 is LNHDA and CDR2 SQIVND (reference sequence). In nucleotides, the CDR3 is TGTGCCAGTAGTAGATCCGGGACAGGGGCCGGTCCCCTCGAATGGAGTGAAGCTTTCTTT. The encoded protein is CASSRSGTGAGPLEWSEAFF.

This clone was counted only a few times. The rearrangement links TRBV27 to TRBJ2-1; no clear D. Germline CDR1 and CDR2: MNHEY and SMNVEV (reference sequence). The V gene lost 5 bases and the J gene lost 1 base, with 12 bases spanning the gap. CDR3 length: 15 residues. The CDR3 loop is CASSPARASYNEQFF. CDR3 DNA sequence: TGTGCCAGCAGTCCCGCTCGCGCGTCCTACAATGAGCAGTTCTTC.

The genes are TRBV30 and TRBJ2-7; the match to TRBD2 covers 7 bases. The CDR3 is 15 amino acids. The V and J ends lost 0 bases and 6 bases, in that order; junction bases with no gene match: 11. The V gene's germline CDR1 is GTSNPN and CDR2 SVGIG (reference sequence). CDR3 nucleotides: TGTGCCTGGAGTGTACGACTACCGGGGGGTATCGAGCAGTACTTC. Translating it yields CAWSVRLPGGIEQYF.

The rearrangement joins TRBV5-6 to TRBJ2-1, with 10 nucleotides matching TRBD1. The CDR3 consists of 15 residues. CDR1 is SGHDT and CDR2 is YYEEEE in the germline V gene. After removal of 4 bases from V and 6 bases from J, the junction contained 7 bases not matched to a gene. In nucleotides, the CDR3 is TGTGCCAGCAGCCAGGACAGGGGGGACGTCAATGAGCAGTTCTTC. The encoded protein is CASSQDRGDVNEQFF.

In regard to this clone: The sample carries other DNA sequences with the same CDR3. The chain couples TRBV9 to TRBJ1-3; possible D gene TRBD1, 5 bases. The CDR3 runs 15 residues. The germline V gene has CDR1 SGDLS and CDR2 YYNGEE. The germline V and J ends were trimmed by 0 bases and 2 bases, with 9 bases remaining between them. CDR3 DNA: TGTGCCAGCAGCGTAGCTTCGGGGGCTGGAAACACCATATATTTT. Encoded protein: CASSVASGAGNTIYF.

The rearrangement uses TRBV28 and TRBJ1-1; D might be TRBD1 (6 bases). Trimming took 6 bases from V and 0 from J, leaving 14 bases between them. Germline V gene data show CDR1 as MDHEN and CDR2 as SYDVKM. CDR3 length: 15 residues. Here the CDR3 reads CASSSQGAMNTEAFF. In DNA, the CDR3 is TGTGCCAGCAGCTCACAGGGCGCCATGAACACTGAAGCTTTCTTT.

This clone has just one count. The chain couples TRBV7-9 to TRBJ1-1; 12 bases fit TRBD1. This CDR3 contains 16 residues. The V gene's germline CDR1 is SEHNR and CDR2 FQNEAQ (reference sequence). V was pared by 6 bases and J by 3 bases, with 8 bases of the junction left unmatched. In DNA form, the CDR3 reads TGTGCCAGCAGTACCGGGACAGGGGGCAGGGACACTGAAGCTTTCTTT. This codes for CASSTGTGGRDTEAFF.

The chain links TRBV5-8 to TRBJ1-1, with TRBD1 matching 7 bases. The CDR3 has 15 residues. Germline V CDR1 and CDR2: SGHTS, YDEGEE. Trimming took 5 bases from V and 0 from J; bases not matched to a gene: 7. Written as DNA, the CDR3 is TGTGCCAGCAGACGGACAGGCACCATGAACACTGAAGCTTTCTTT. Translated, it gives CASRRTGTMNTEAFF.

This sequence joins TRBV10-3 and TRBJ2-7, with TRBD2 as a possible D gene (5 bases). Germline-derived CDR1 and CDR2 are ENHRY and SYGVKD. The germline V and J ends were trimmed by 10 bases and 5 bases, with 15 bases remaining between them. CDR3 size: 12 residues. This CDR3 is CATADFSHEQYF. The CDR3 region has the DNA TGTGCCACCGCGGACTTTTCGCACGAGCAGTACTTC.

The chain combines TRBV5-4 with TRBJ2-5; D is undetermined. V was cut by 3 bases and J by 5 bases, with 5 bases left in between. Per germline, CDR1 SGHNT and CDR2 YYREEE (reference sequence). This CDR3 contains 11 residues. The DNA for the CDR3 is TGTGCCAGCAGCTATTATGAGACCCAGTACTTC. Amino acid sequence: CASSYYETQYF.